This TCR beta chain was captured in a study of regulatory T cells in long-lasting Graves disease. V lost 4 bases and J lost 4; bases outside the gene matches: 5. CDR1 is MRHNA and CDR2 is SNTAGT in the germline V gene. This CDR3 spans 15 amino acids. The sample's time point: newly diagnosed GD, antithyroid drugs for less than 3 months. RNA from PBMCs was the source of the TCR library. The table lists this clonotype with a few counts. Relying on iRepertoire HTBI primers and Arm-PCR of CDR3 regions, the team built TCR beta libraries. Per the study methods: Overall, samples carried approximately 60 TRBV and 14 TRBJ segments. TCRdb itself ran the multiplex PCR reads through MiXCR, one entry per CDR3 protein. The V and J calls shown here were made by TCRdb, not taken from the authors' results. The sample comprises around 420,000 distinct CDR3 sequences, about 14% of which are singletons, and roughly 20% rests with the top ten.

Sample: peripheral blood mononuclear cells (PBMCs), taken at new diagnosis, from a patient treated with antithyroid drugs. The V call is TRBV6-4, the J call TRBJ2-3; 10 bases agree with TRBD2. The receptor's source is a female donor with Graves disease. The CDR3 DNA is TGTGCCAGCAGTGGCTCAGCGGGGGGGCCAGATACGCAGTATTTT. This sequence encodes CASSGSAGGPDTQYF.